These 28 T cell receptor beta chains came from one sample sequenced in a study of T cells after yellow fever vaccination. TCRdb reprocessed the 5' RACE reads with MiXCR, giving one entry per CDR3 protein. Of about 210,000 distinct CDR3 sequences in the sample, approximately 6.8% were seen once. Sequenced material: CD4+ T cells sorted from PBMCs, taken on the day of the yellow fever booster vaccination. These receptors originate from a man younger than 40 who received the YFV17D yellow fever vaccine.

The rearrangement joins TRBV5-1 to TRBJ2-7, with D unclear. Trimming left V 4 bases short and J 7 bases short, with 15 bases between. Germline assignment: CDR1 SGHRS and CDR2 YFSETQ. The CDR3 spans 13 residues. The DNA for the CDR3 is TGCGCCAGCAGCATTGCCACCAGCTATGAGCAGTACTTC. This gives the protein CASSIATSYEQYF. The full variable domain, its missing parts supplied by reference TRBV5-1 and TRBJ2-7, is KAGVTQTPRYLIKTRGQQVTLSCSPISGHRSVSWYQQTPGQGLQFLFEYFSETQRNKGNFPGRFSGRQFSNSRSEMNVSTLELGDSALYLCASSIATSYEQYFGPGTRLTVT.

The chain employs TRBV5-1 and TRBJ2-7, with 8 nucleotides matching TRBD2. V gave up 0 bases and J gave up 0 bases; unmatched junction bases: 5. The CDR3 extends over 16 amino acids. In germline, CDR1 is SGHRS, CDR2 YFSETQ. The CDR3 loop is CASSLGGSGNSYEQYF. The CDR3, as DNA: TGCGCCAGCAGCTTGGGGGGTAGCGGGAACTCCTACGAGCAGTACTTC.

This clonotype was recorded at least ten times. CDR3 region: CASSLAPGTLQETQYF. The CDR3 region has the DNA TGCGCCAGCAGCCTAGCCCCTGGGACACTTCAAGAGACCCAGTACTTC. This chain connects TRBV5-1 to TRBJ2-5; D is perhaps TRBD1 (6 bases). Trimming took 4 bases from V and 2 from J, leaving 18 bases between them. The CDR3 sequence is 16 residues long. Germline CDR1 is SGHRS and CDR2 is YFSETQ.

The chain is built from TRBV29-1 and TRBJ1-4; 11 bases fit TRBD1. CDR1 and CDR2 from the germline V gene are SQVTM and ANQGSEA. Trimming removed 7 bases from V and 7 bases from J; junction bases left unmatched: 11. CDR3 length: 15 residues. DNA of the CDR3: TGCAGCGCCGCCACCGGGACAGGGGGGTTTGAAAAACTGTTTTTT. Translation: CSAATGTGGFEKLFF.

The DNA of the CDR3 is TGTGCCAGCAGCTCTGATGCGGACAGGGTGGAGTACTTC. This sequence encodes CASSSDADRVEYF. The chain links TRBV7-8 to TRBJ2-4, with 8 bases matching TRBD1. From germline, CDR1 is SGHVS and CDR2 FQNEAQ. CDR3 size: 13 residues. V dropped 4 bases and J dropped 14; count of bases not matched to a gene: 10.

For this clonotype: Just one base apart from a much larger clone, this may be a read error. The V call is TRBV5-1, the J call TRBJ2-2, with 10 bases that match TRBD2. The V and J ends lost 3 bases and 1 base, in that order; junction bases with no gene match: 6. Germline V lookup: CDR1 SGHRS, CDR2 YFSETQ. The CDR3 totals 17 residues. The DNA of the CDR3 is TGCGCCAGCAGCTACGGACTAGCGGCCGTGAACACCGGGGAGCTGTTTTTT. The encoded protein is CASSYGLAAVNTGELFF.

This clonotype was counted at least ten times. This chain joins TRBV7-2 and TRBJ2-2; maybe TRBD2 (5 bases). CDR1 is SGHTA and CDR2 is FQGNSA in the germline V gene. V lost 4 bases and J lost 4, with 10 bases in between. The CDR3 length is 14 residues. The DNA of the CDR3 is TGTGCCAGCAGCTCCGAGGGAACCACCGGGGAGCTGTTTTTT. It codes for CASSSEGTTGELFF.

J is TRBJ2-3 and V is TRBV20-1; TRBD2 aligns across 7 bases. The length of the CDR3 is 17 residues. Germline CDR1 and CDR2: DFQATT and SNEGSKA (reference sequence). After removal of 6 bases from V and 0 bases from J, the junction contained 15 bases not matched to a gene. The CDR3 nucleotides read TGCAGTGCCCCCCGACCATCGGGACTATCTAGCACAGATACGCAGTATTTT. Encoded protein: CSAPRPSGLSSTDTQYF.

Remarks on this clonotype: It may be a read error: a sequence one base away is much more abundant. The missing conserved phenylalanine or tryptophan at the end of this CDR3 makes a read error likely. The J gene is TRBJ2-7, the V gene TRBV7-8, with TRBD2 matching over 13 bases. Germline trimming cut 5 bases from V and 4 bases from J; bases unmatched to any gene: 5. CDR3 length: 15 residues. Germline CDR1 SGHVS, CDR2 FQNEAQ. The CDR3 sequence is CASSVTSGRAYEQYS. The DNA for the CDR3 is TGTGCCAGCAGCGTCACTAGCGGGAGGGCATACGAGCAGTACTCC.

This clonotype was seen a few times. The chain has TRBV29-1 and TRBJ2-3; 10 bases align to TRBD2. The CDR3 extends over 17 amino acids. V shed 4 bases, J shed 1 base, and the junction held 11 bases outside the gene matches. Germline V lookup: CDR1 SQVTM, CDR2 ANQGSEA. CDR3 in amino acids: CSVGGAPTSGGTDTQYF. As DNA, the CDR3 is TGCAGCGTTGGGGGAGCCCCTACTAGCGGGGGCACAGATACGCAGTATTTT.

This clonotype occurred a few times. The chain is built from TRBV20-1 and TRBJ1-5; TRBD1 aligns across 9 bases. Per germline, CDR1 DFQATT and CDR2 SNEGSKA (reference sequence). CDR3 length: 14 residues. The V segment lost 6 bases and the J segment 4 bases; nucleotides outside the gene matches: 7. The CDR3 DNA reads TGCAGTGCGGCCCCGGGACAGGGTAATCAGCCCCAGCATTTT. Protein: CSAAPGQGNQPQHF.

This clonotype was counted many times. The gene calls are TRBV7-2 and TRBJ2-7; 7 bases match TRBD2. CDR1 and CDR2 (germline): SGHTA, FQGNSA. Trimming at V came to 1 base and at J to 0 bases, leaving 3 bases not matched to a gene. The CDR3 loop spans 15 amino acids. CDR3 coding DNA: TGTGCCAGCAGCTTAGACCTAGCGGTCTCCTACGAGCAGTACTTC. Translating it yields CASSLDLAVSYEQYF.

This chain joins TRBV4-3 and TRBJ2-3; 8 bases are a match to TRBD2. CDR1 and CDR2 (germline): LGHNA, YSLEER. This CDR3 contains 17 residues. Unmatched junction bases numbered 9, after V lost 0 bases and J lost 4 bases. The CDR3 coding sequence is TGCGCCAGCAGCCAAGATTCGTACTCGACTAGCGCAGATACGCAGTATTTT. This codes for CASSQDSYSTSADTQYF.

This clonotype was detected ten times or more. CDR3 region: CASSLRQVNTGELFF. In DNA, the CDR3 is TGCGCCAGCAGCTTGAGGCAGGTCAACACCGGGGAGCTGTTTTTT. The chain uses TRBV5-1 and TRBJ2-2; D is undetermined. CDR3 length equals 15 residues. Germline loops: CDR1 SGHRS, CDR2 YFSETQ. V was shortened by 1 base and J by 2 bases, with 9 bases between the two germline ends.

This clonotype was counted ten times or more. The CDR3 spells CASTLAAGPIEQYF. The DNA for the CDR3 is TGTGCCAGCACCCTCGCGGCGGGCCCCATCGAGCAGTACTTC. V is TRBV5-5 and J is TRBJ2-7; a weak D match, TRBD2 (5 bases). The germline V gene has CDR1 SGHKS and CDR2 YYEKEE (reference sequence). V gave up 6 bases and J gave up 6 bases, with 19 bases separating them. This CDR3 has 14 amino acids.

This clonotype was detected ten times or more. The CDR3 is CASSRRDRGWEQYF. DNA of the CDR3: TGTGCCAGCAGCCGCCGGGACAGGGGCTGGGAGCAGTACTTC. This rearrangement joins TRBV3-1 to TRBJ2-7, with 10 bases lining up with TRBD1. V shed 4 bases and J 7 bases; nucleotides not matched to a gene: 7. This CDR3 is built from 14 residues. Germline V gene data show CDR1 as LGHDT and CDR2 as YNNKEL (reference sequence).

This clonotype was found a few times. The V gene is TRBV7-2, the J gene TRBJ2-7, with TRBD2 identical over 10 bases. Germline V gives CDR1 SGHTA, CDR2 FQGNSA. V gave up 1 base and J gave up 12 bases; unmatched junction bases: 12. This CDR3 contains 15 residues. CDR3 sequence: CASSLEASGSLYAYF. The CDR3 bases are TGTGCCAGCAGCTTAGAGGCTAGCGGGAGTCTTTATGCGTACTTC.

The chain links TRBV18 to TRBJ1-2, with no clear D. Germline V CDR1 and CDR2: KGHSH, LQKENI. V lost 2 bases and J lost 4, with 8 bases in between. The CDR3 extends over 13 amino acids. CDR3: CASSPTGFYGYTF. CDR3 DNA: TGTGCCAGCTCACCAACCGGGTTCTATGGCTACACCTTC.

V gene TRBV5-4 combines with J gene TRBJ2-1; TRBD1 matches at 11 bases. V lost 4 bases and J lost 4; bases outside the gene matches: 7. Germline CDR1 reads SGHNT; CDR2 reads YYREEE (reference sequence). This CDR3 has 16 amino acids. The chain's CDR3 is CASSNRGTGGYNEQFF. CDR3 nucleotides: TGTGCCAGCAGCAACAGGGGGACAGGGGGGTACAATGAGCAGTTCTTC.

This clonotype has ten or more counts. The CDR3 region is CASSFNRDTQYF. In nucleotides, the CDR3 is TGCGCCAGCAGCTTCAACCGGGATACGCAGTATTTT. The gene calls are TRBV5-1 and TRBJ2-3; D call uncertain. Germline V gene sequence: CDR1 SGHRS, CDR2 YFSETQ. Trimming removed 2 bases at V and 6 bases at J, with 7 bases between. The CDR3 length is 12 residues.

This chain links TRBV5-4 with TRBJ2-5; 9 nucleotides line up with TRBD2. The CDR3 totals 16 residues. Germline V lookup: CDR1 SGHNT, CDR2 YYREEE (reference sequence). Trimming at V came to 0 bases and at J to 3 bases, leaving 6 bases not matched to a gene. CDR3 DNA sequence: TGTGCCAGCAGCTTGGCCGCGGGAGGGGTCGAAGAGACCCAGTACTTC. Translation gives CASSLAAGGVEETQYF.

The gene calls are TRBV5-1 and TRBJ1-1, with TRBD1 identical over 7 bases. The CDR3 spans 15 residues. Per germline, CDR1 SGHRS and CDR2 YFSETQ. The ends lost 3 bases at V and 5 bases at J; junction bases unmatched: 10. The CDR3 region has the DNA TGCGCCAGCAGCTCCCTGGACAGGCCGGGTACTGAAGCTTTCTTT. This translates into CASSSLDRPGTEAFF.

This clonotype was seen ten or more times. The rearrangement links TRBV4-3 to TRBJ2-2, with D unresolved. The V gene lost 0 bases and the J gene lost 6 bases, with 5 bases spanning the gap. The length of the CDR3 is 13 residues. Germline-derived CDR1 and CDR2 are LGHNA and YSLEER. CDR3 in amino acids: CASSQEGPGELFF. The CDR3 coding sequence is TGCGCCAGCAGCCAAGAAGGGCCCGGGGAGCTGTTTTTT.

In this sample, this clonotype turned up a few times. The V and J genes are TRBV7-2 and TRBJ1-5, with a weak D call TRBD1 (5 bases). V lost 5 bases to trimming and J lost 10 bases, with 18 bases between them. From germline, CDR1 is SGHTA and CDR2 FQGNSA. This CDR3 region has 14 residues. CDR3 in amino acids: CASSPRGPAQPQHF. The CDR3 DNA follows: TGTGCCAGCAGCCCAAGGGGTCCGGCCCAACCCCAGCATTTT.

Turning to this clonotype: This may arise from a read error, as a much more abundant clone is one base away. V and J are TRBV12-3 or TRBV12-4 and TRBJ2-6; 7 nucleotides agree with TRBD1. The CDR3 sequence is 18 residues long. The CDR3 nucleotides read TGTACCAGCAGTTTAGGACGCACAGGGGTAACTGGGGCCAACGTCCTGACTTTC. This gives the protein CTSSLGRTGVTGANVLTF.

This clonotype has only one observation. A much bigger clone sits one base away, suggesting this may be a read error. This chain uses TRBV18 with TRBJ1-1; D is unclear. In germline, CDR1 is KGHSH, CDR2 LQKENI. Trimming took off 3 bases at V and 9 bases at J, with 8 bases between the two ends. This CDR3 comprises 11 residues. DNA for the CDR3: TGTGCCAGCTCACCGATCCAGAAAGCTTTCTTT. It is translated as CASSPIQKAFF.

Concerning this clonotype itself: At one end, the junction sequence differs from germline, possibly due to a read error. The V gene is TRBV12-3 or TRBV12-4, the J gene TRBJ2-7; 13 bases align to TRBD2. The CDR3 extends over 16 amino acids. The CDR3 nucleotides are TGTGCCAGCAGTTTAGCGGGGGGACTAGCGGGACGCGAGCATTACTTC. It yields the protein CASSLAGGLAGREHYF.

Comment on this clonotype: Its ends do not fully match the called genes, so a read error is possible. Here the CDR3 reads CASRFREAGELFF. The CDR3 bases are TGTGCCAGCCGCTTCCGGGAGGCCGGGGAGCTGTTTTTT. The V call is TRBV7-8, the J call TRBJ2-2; TRBD2 agrees at 7 bases. CDR1 and CDR2 from the germline V gene are SGHVS and FQNEAQ. This CDR3 is built from 13 residues.